This T cell receptor beta chain was profiled in a study of cytomegalovirus exposure and HLA in healthy donors. The study ran its PCR with 60 Vbeta and 13 Jbeta primers. The repertoire was sequenced with immunoSEQ multiplex PCR; TCRdb's copy has only in-frame clones and lacks some. Its listing shows about 200,000 clones. The study, taken as a whole, reports: For most TCR sequences rarity was the rule, although some public TCRs occurred in many donors. An apparent linkage of common viral pathogens to several of the most significant clusters emerged in a later analysis.

Healthy bone marrow donors formed the donor group. Trimming left V 8 bases short and J 1 base short, with 14 bases between. The CDR3 runs 14 residues. Germline CDR1 and CDR2: MNHEY and SVGAGI. A word on this clone: Its antigen is still unknown.

The chain carries TRBV6-5 and TRBJ1-1; D call uncertain. This clonotype originated in a girl aged 2-10 years in good health and CMV-seropositive. The material sequenced was PBMCs. CDR3 amino acids: CASSRGHGNTEAFF. The CDR3 DNA follows: TGTGCCAGCTCACGGGGTCACGGGAACACTGAAGCTTTCTTT.